A selection of T cell receptor beta chains follows, all from one sample in a study of response to subunit inactivated influenza vaccine. TCRdb redid the calling of the RT-PCR reads with MiXCR, one entry per CDR3 protein. The sample consists of 150,000 or so distinct CDR3 sequences, approximately 12% of them appearing once. The sample here was CD8+ T cells sorted from PBMCs, taken roughly 24 months after vaccination. Receptor source: a man between 50 and 75 years old who received an inactivated influenza vaccine. Both conserved end residues are part of each CDR3. The D gene is left open where the match is weak. Rows give clone size only sometimes, using once, few, many, or a class for an expanded clone.

d_gene: TRBD1
abundance: many
j_gene: TRBJ2-3
v_gene: TRBV2
CDR3aa: CASSAGTGLDTQYF
CDR3nt: TGTGCCAGCAGTGCGGGGACAGGTTTAGATACGCAGTATTTT

d_gene: TRBD1
abundance: NA
j_gene: TRBJ2-2
v_gene: TRBV29-1
CDR3aa: CSVENRDRGNTGELFF
CDR3nt: TGCAGCGTTGAAAACAGGGACAGGGGGAACACCGGGGAGCTGTTTTTT

d_gene: NA
abundance: few
j_gene: TRBJ1-2
v_gene: TRBV14
CDR3aa: CASSQDPGNYGYTF
CDR3nt: TGTGCCAGCAGCCAAGATCCAGGGAACTATGGCTACACCTTC

d_gene: NA
abundance: many
j_gene: TRBJ2-5
v_gene: TRBV28
CDR3aa: CASSLEETLETQYF
CDR3nt: TGTGCCAGCAGTTTAGAGGAGACTCTTGAGACCCAGTACTTC

d_gene: NA
abundance: many
j_gene: TRBJ2-5
v_gene: TRBV27
CDR3aa: CASSLLGDSNQETQYF
CDR3nt: TGTGCCAGCAGTTTATTAGGTGACTCGAACCAAGAGACCCAGTACTTC

d_gene: NA
abundance: few
j_gene: TRBJ1-4
v_gene: TRBV4-3
CDR3aa: CASSQAWGRSSEKLFF
CDR3nt: TGCGCCAGCAGCCAAGCATGGGGACGGAGCAGTGAAAAACTGTTTTTT

d_gene: TRBD2
abundance: NA
j_gene: TRBJ2-1
v_gene: TRBV6-1
CDR3aa: CASKSHLLGTMTHNEQFF
CDR3nt: TGTGCCAGCAAGTCCCACCTATTAGGGACTATGACCCACAATGAGCAGTTCTTC

d_gene: TRBD1
abundance: NA
j_gene: TRBJ2-2
v_gene: TRBV25-1
CDR3aa: CASRSRQGTGELFF
CDR3nt: TGTGCCAGCAGGTCGAGACAGGGCACCGGGGAGCTGTTTTTT

d_gene: TRBD2
abundance: NA
j_gene: TRBJ2-5
v_gene: TRBV20-1
CDR3aa: CGSRGLATQETQYF
CDR3nt: TGCGGATCACGGGGACTAGCTACTCAAGAGACCCAGTACTTC

d_gene: NA
abundance: few
j_gene: TRBJ1-2
v_gene: TRBV29-1
CDR3aa: CSVESGYGYTF
CDR3nt: TGCAGCGTTGAAAGTGGGTATGGCTACACCTTC

d_gene: NA
abundance: many
j_gene: TRBJ1-1
v_gene: TRBV10-3
CDR3aa: CAIRSTNWEAFF
CDR3nt: TGTGCCATCAGGTCGACAAACTGGGAAGCTTTCTTT

d_gene: NA
abundance: NA
j_gene: TRBJ1-6
v_gene: TRBV28
CDR3aa: CASKSVVYSPLHF
CDR3nt: TGTGCCAGCAAATCAGTAGTCTATTCACCCCTCCACTTT

d_gene: NA
abundance: many
j_gene: TRBJ2-3
v_gene: TRBV9
CDR3aa: CASRGKSTDTQYF
CDR3nt: TGTGCCAGCAGGGGTAAAAGCACAGATACGCAGTATTTT

d_gene: NA
abundance: many
j_gene: TRBJ2-7
v_gene: TRBV4-3
CDR3aa: CASSQGVAGFYEQYF
CDR3nt: TGCGCCAGCAGCCAAGGGGTGGCAGGGTTCTACGAGCAGTACTTC

d_gene: NA
abundance: NA
j_gene: TRBJ2-2
v_gene: TRBV14
CDR3aa: CASSHVWGTGELFF
CDR3nt: TGTGCCAGCAGCCATGTCTGGGGGACCGGGGAGCTGTTTTTT

d_gene: TRBD1
abundance: few
j_gene: TRBJ1-1
v_gene: TRBV6-1
CDR3aa: CASSLQGAGTEAFF
CDR3nt: TGTGCCAGCAGCCTACAGGGGGCAGGGACTGAAGCTTTCTTT

d_gene: TRBD2
abundance: few
j_gene: TRBJ2-3
v_gene: TRBV5-6
CDR3aa: CASSYRTSRDTQYF
CDR3nt: TGTGCCAGCAGTTATCGGACTAGCAGGGATACGCAGTATTTT

d_gene: NA
abundance: NA
j_gene: TRBJ2-7
v_gene: TRBV10-3
CDR3aa: CAISEPKLLGTEHYEQYF
CDR3nt: TGTGCCATCAGTGAGCCCAAGTTGTTGGGGACCGAACACTACGAGCAGTACTTC

d_gene: TRBD2
abundance: many
j_gene: TRBJ2-2
v_gene: TRBV11-2
CDR3aa: CASSFGLAELFF
CDR3nt: TGTGCCAGCAGCTTTGGACTAGCGGAGCTGTTTTTT

d_gene: TRBD2
abundance: few
j_gene: TRBJ2-1
v_gene: TRBV7-2
CDR3aa: CASSLSGPGYNEQFF
CDR3nt: TGTGCCAGCAGCCTTAGCGGGCCTGGCTACAATGAGCAGTTCTTC

d_gene: NA
abundance: NA
j_gene: TRBJ2-7
v_gene: TRBV28
CDR3aa: CASSSTRIPYEQYF
CDR3nt: TGTGCCAGCAGTTCGACTCGAATTCCCTACGAGCAGTACTTC

d_gene: NA
abundance: many
j_gene: TRBJ2-1
v_gene: TRBV11-3
CDR3aa: CASSLDHRQVGHNEQFF
CDR3nt: TGTGCCAGCAGCTTAGACCATCGGCAGGTCGGTCACAATGAGCAGTTCTTC

d_gene: NA
abundance: many
j_gene: TRBJ2-2
v_gene: TRBV28
CDR3aa: CASTHSDRPNTGELFF
CDR3nt: TGTGCCAGCACCCACTCCGACCGCCCGAACACCGGGGAGCTGTTTTTT

d_gene: NA
abundance: few
j_gene: TRBJ2-1
v_gene: TRBV15
CDR3aa: CATRVSSYNEQFF
CDR3nt: TGTGCCACCAGGGTAAGCTCCTACAATGAGCAGTTCTTC

d_gene: NA
abundance: NA
j_gene: TRBJ1-5
v_gene: TRBV10-3
CDR3aa: CAISSTDSNQPQHF
CDR3nt: TGTGCCATCAGCTCGACAGATAGCAATCAGCCCCAGCATTTT

d_gene: TRBD1
abundance: NA
j_gene: TRBJ2-3
v_gene: TRBV7-2
CDR3aa: CASSLGTGSNTDTQYF
CDR3nt: TGTGCCAGCAGCCTCGGGACAGGGAGCAACACAGATACGCAGTATTTT

d_gene: TRBD1
abundance: NA
j_gene: TRBJ2-5
v_gene: TRBV28
CDR3aa: CASSLDRGLGETQYF
CDR3nt: TGTGCCAGCAGTTTGGACAGGGGGTTAGGGGAGACCCAGTACTTC

d_gene: NA
abundance: few
j_gene: TRBJ2-3
v_gene: TRBV7-2
CDR3aa: CASSTEGLPPDTQYF
CDR3nt: TGTGCCAGCAGCACAGAGGGACTCCCGCCAGATACGCAGTATTTT

d_gene: NA
abundance: many
j_gene: TRBJ2-7
v_gene: TRBV29-1
CDR3aa: CSVEGGAKSYEQYF
CDR3nt: TGCAGCGTTGAAGGAGGGGCGAAATCCTACGAGCAGTACTTC

d_gene: NA
abundance: NA
j_gene: TRBJ2-7
v_gene: TRBV4-2
CDR3aa: CASSQETVYYEQYF
CDR3nt: TGTGCCAGCAGCCAAGAGACAGTATACTACGAGCAGTACTTC

d_gene: NA
abundance: NA
j_gene: TRBJ2-1
v_gene: TRBV10-2
CDR3aa: CASSDRVREQFF
CDR3nt: TGCGCCAGCAGTGATCGGGTTAGGGAGCAGTTCTTC

d_gene: TRBD2
abundance: NA
j_gene: TRBJ2-5
v_gene: TRBV29-1
CDR3aa: CSVASLAGLETQYF
CDR3nt: TGCAGCGTTGCCTCTCTAGCGGGGTTAGAGACCCAGTACTTC

d_gene: TRBD2
abundance: many
j_gene: TRBJ2-3
v_gene: TRBV6-1
CDR3aa: CASRTSGRSTDTQYF
CDR3nt: TGTGCCAGCAGAACTAGCGGGAGAAGCACAGATACGCAGTATTTT

d_gene: TRBD1
abundance: NA
j_gene: TRBJ1-1
v_gene: TRBV2
CDR3aa: CASRAGQVAKTEAFF
CDR3nt: TGTGCCAGCAGAGCGGGACAGGTGGCAAAAACTGAAGCTTTCTTT

d_gene: NA
abundance: few
j_gene: TRBJ1-1
v_gene: TRBV10-3
CDR3aa: CAISAPKEGEAFF
CDR3nt: TGTGCCATCAGTGCCCCGAAGGAGGGTGAAGCTTTCTTT

d_gene: TRBD1
abundance: few
j_gene: TRBJ2-1
v_gene: TRBV12-3/TRBV12-4
CDR3aa: CASSHGTGTYNEQFF
CDR3nt: TGTGCCAGCAGTCACGGGACAGGAACGTACAATGAGCAGTTCTTC

d_gene: TRBD1
abundance: few
j_gene: TRBJ1-6
v_gene: TRBV6-1
CDR3aa: CASSEEEGAGAPLHF
CDR3nt: TGTGCCAGCAGTGAAGAAGAGGGGGCCGGTGCACCCCTCCACTTT

d_gene: TRBD1
abundance: NA
j_gene: TRBJ1-1
v_gene: TRBV27
CDR3aa: CASSYTGAPEAFF
CDR3nt: TGTGCCAGCAGTTATACAGGGGCGCCTGAAGCTTTCTTT

d_gene: TRBD1
abundance: few
j_gene: TRBJ2-1
v_gene: TRBV6-1
CDR3aa: CASSIQTGAVYNEQFF
CDR3nt: TGTGCCAGCAGCATCCAGACAGGGGCGGTGTACAATGAGCAGTTCTTC

d_gene: TRBD1
abundance: many
j_gene: TRBJ1-2
v_gene: TRBV7-9
CDR3aa: CASSPLTGAYGYTF
CDR3nt: TGTGCCAGCAGCCCTCTGACAGGGGCCTATGGCTACACCTTC

d_gene: TRBD2
abundance: NA
j_gene: TRBJ2-1
v_gene: TRBV4-1
CDR3aa: CASSQGTSVGEQFF
CDR3nt: TGCGCCAGCAGCCAAGGGACTAGCGTTGGTGAGCAGTTCTTC

d_gene: TRBD2
abundance: NA
j_gene: TRBJ2-7
v_gene: TRBV7-2
CDR3aa: CASSSQLAGGRRYEQYF
CDR3nt: TGTGCCAGCAGCTCCCAACTAGCGGGAGGGAGACGTTACGAGCAGTACTTC

d_gene: NA
abundance: NA
j_gene: TRBJ1-6
v_gene: TRBV4-3
CDR3aa: CASSQERSWDSPLHF
CDR3nt: TGCGCCAGCAGCCAAGAAAGGTCTTGGGATTCACCCCTCCACTTT

d_gene: NA
abundance: many
j_gene: TRBJ2-7
v_gene: TRBV21-1
CDR3aa: CATFPTSGYEQYF
CDR3nt: TGTGCCACCTTTCCAACTAGCGGCTACGAGCAGTACTTC

d_gene: NA
abundance: NA
j_gene: TRBJ2-7
v_gene: TRBV29-1
CDR3aa: CSVETGHTYEQYF
CDR3nt: TGCAGCGTTGAGACAGGACACACCTACGAGCAGTACTTC

d_gene: TRBD1
abundance: few
j_gene: TRBJ2-3
v_gene: TRBV4-3
CDR3aa: CASSQDGTGGADTQYF
CDR3nt: TGCGCCAGCAGCCAAGATGGGACAGGGGGCGCAGATACGCAGTATTTT

d_gene: TRBD1
abundance: NA
j_gene: TRBJ2-1
v_gene: TRBV9
CDR3aa: CASSATGGVENEQFF
CDR3nt: TGTGCCAGCAGCGCGACAGGGGGCGTTGAGAATGAGCAGTTCTTC

d_gene: TRBD2
abundance: NA
j_gene: TRBJ2-5
v_gene: TRBV3-1
CDR3aa: CASSSAGVETQYF
CDR3nt: TGTGCCAGCAGCTCAGCGGGAGTGGAGACCCAGTACTTC

d_gene: NA
abundance: NA
j_gene: TRBJ2-7
v_gene: TRBV7-9
CDR3aa: CASSFQTSLTYEQYF
CDR3nt: TGTGCCAGCAGCTTCCAGACTTCGCTGACCTACGAGCAGTACTTC

d_gene: TRBD2
abundance: many
j_gene: TRBJ2-3
v_gene: TRBV5-1
CDR3aa: CASSLVAGGTDTQYF
CDR3nt: TGCGCCAGCAGCTTGGTTGCGGGGGGAACAGATACGCAGTATTTT

d_gene: TRBD1
abundance: NA
j_gene: TRBJ2-7
v_gene: TRBV20-1
CDR3aa: CSAETGTGVYEQYF
CDR3nt: TGCAGTGCCGAAACCGGGACAGGTGTTTACGAGCAGTACTTC

d_gene: TRBD1
abundance: NA
j_gene: TRBJ2-5
v_gene: TRBV29-1
CDR3aa: CSVEDLRGQGLSETQYF
CDR3nt: TGCAGCGTTGAAGATCTTAGAGGACAGGGTCTGTCAGAGACCCAGTACTTC